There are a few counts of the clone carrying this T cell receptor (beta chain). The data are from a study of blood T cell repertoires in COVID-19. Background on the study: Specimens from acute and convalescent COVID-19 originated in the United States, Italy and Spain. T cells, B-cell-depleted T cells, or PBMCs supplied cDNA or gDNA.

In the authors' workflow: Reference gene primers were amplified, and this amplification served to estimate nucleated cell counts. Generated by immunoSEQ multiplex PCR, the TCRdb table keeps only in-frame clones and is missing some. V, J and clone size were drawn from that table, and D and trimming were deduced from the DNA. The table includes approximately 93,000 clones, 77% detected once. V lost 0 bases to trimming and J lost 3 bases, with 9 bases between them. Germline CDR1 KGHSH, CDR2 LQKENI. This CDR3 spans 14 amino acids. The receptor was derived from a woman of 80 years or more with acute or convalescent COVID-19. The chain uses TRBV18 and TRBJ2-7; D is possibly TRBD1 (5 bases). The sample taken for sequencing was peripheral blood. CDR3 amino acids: CASSPPGLFYEQYF. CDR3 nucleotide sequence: TGTGCCAGCTCACCACCGGGGCTTTTCTACGAGCAGTACTTC. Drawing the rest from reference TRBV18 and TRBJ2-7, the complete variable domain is NAGVMQNPRHLVRRRGQEARLRCSPMKGHSHVYWYRQLPEEGLKFMVYLQKENIIDESGMPKERFSAEFPKEGPSILRIQQVVRGDSAAYFCASSPPGLFYEQYFGPGTRLTVT.